One sample yielded the 20 T cell receptor beta chains listed below, sequenced in a study of T-cell memory formation after mild COVID-19. TCRdb re-called the 5' RACE reads through MiXCR, storing one row per CDR3 protein. The sample consists of 400,000 to 500,000 distinct CDR3 sequences, 15% to 20% of them appearing once. Material for sequencing was PBMCs or a T cell subset sorted from them (not recorded which). All receptors come from an adult woman who had mild COVID-19 (a few samples of this study predate the infection). Cell type and time point are not known.

The V call is TRBV3-1, the J call TRBJ2-2; D remains unclear. V lost 3 bases to trimming and J lost 6 bases, with 8 bases between them. This CDR3 has 13 amino acids. The germline V gene has CDR1 LGHDT and CDR2 YNNKEL (reference sequence). The CDR3 DNA follows: TGTGCCAGCAGCCACACTAACGCCGGGGAGCTGTTTTTT. This gives the protein CASSHTNAGELFF.

This clonotype was counted only a few times. This sequence joins TRBV2 and TRBJ2-7, with 9 positions matching TRBD1. The germline V gene encodes CDR1 SNHLY and CDR2 FYNNEI. The trim removed 9 bases at V and 2 bases at J, leaving 8 bases unmatched. This CDR3 has 14 residues. In DNA, the CDR3 is TGTGCCAGTAAAGCGGACAGGGGACCCTACGAGCAGTACTTC. Its translation: CASKADRGPYEQYF.

Here the CDR3 DNA reads TGTGCCACCAGCCCAAAGGGGAGGCTAGCTGGCGAGCAGTACTTC. It codes for CATSPKGRLAGEQYF. The V and J genes are TRBV15 and TRBJ2-7, with D perhaps TRBD2 (6 bases). V was cut by 5 bases and J by 6 bases, with 20 bases left in between. Germline lookup yields CDR1 LNHNV and CDR2 YYDKDF (reference sequence). This CDR3 contains 15 residues. The full variable domain, in which reference TRBV15 and TRBJ2-7 provide the parts outside the CDR3, is DAMVIQNPRYQVTQFGKPVTLSCSQTLNHNVMYWYQQKSSQAPKLLFHYYDKDFNNEADTPDNFQSRRPNTSFCFLDIRSPGLGDTAMYLCATSPKGRLAGEQYFGPGTRLTVT.

The chain combines TRBV20-1 with TRBJ2-7; 9 positions agree with TRBD2. Germline V CDR1 and CDR2: DFQATT, SNEGSKA (reference sequence). V lost 0 bases and J lost 1; bases outside the gene matches: 10. This CDR3 has 17 residues. In nucleotides, the CDR3 is TGCAGTGCTAGAGATGCTAAAAGAACTAGCGGGTCCTACGAGCAGTACTTC. This sequence encodes CSARDAKRTSGSYEQYF.

The sample holds a few counts of this clonotype. The chain joins TRBV5-1 to TRBJ1-2, with D maybe TRBD1 (5 bases). The V end lost 3 bases, the J end lost 2 bases, and 14 bases lay between the germline ends. Germline V CDR1 and CDR2: SGHRS, YFSETQ. This CDR3 is built from 15 residues. The CDR3, as DNA: TGCGCCAGCAGCTGGGACGGCACTGGGAACTATGGCTACACCTTC. This gives the protein CASSWDGTGNYGYTF.

The V gene is TRBV11-1, the J gene TRBJ1-1; tentative D call: TRBD1 (5 bases). The germline V gene encodes CDR1 SGHAT and CDR2 FQDESV (reference sequence). V was cut by 4 bases and J by 6 bases, with 21 bases left in between. This CDR3 spans 16 amino acids. CDR3 sequence (DNA): TGTGCCAGCAGCTCCCCCGCGGCAGGGTTTAACGCTGAAGCTTTCTTT. Its protein is CASSSPAAGFNAEAFF.

The chain links TRBV10-3 to TRBJ2-7, with 11 bases fitting TRBD2. The V gene end was trimmed by 2 bases and the J gene end by 4 bases; junction bases not matched to a gene: 7. Germline values: CDR1 ENHRY, CDR2 SYGVKD. This CDR3 has 16 residues. Here the CDR3 DNA reads TGTGCCATCAGTGAGCCCACTAGCGGGAGAGGGTACGAGCAGTACTTC. This codes for CAISEPTSGRGYEQYF.

This clonotype was seen only once. The rearrangement links TRBV11-3 to TRBJ2-7; no clear D gene. Germline V lookup: CDR1 SGHNT, CDR2 YENEEA. The CDR3 sequence is 15 residues long. V was pared by 0 bases and J by 3 bases, with 12 bases between. The CDR3: CASSLDNQENYEQYF. The CDR3 DNA follows: TGTGCCAGCAGCTTAGATAATCAGGAAAACTACGAGCAGTACTTC.

This clonotype was recorded a few times. V gene TRBV7-6 combines with J gene TRBJ1-2; D may be TRBD1 (6 bases). The ends were cut back, 1 base at V and 6 bases at J, with 9 bases in the middle. The CDR3 extends over 13 amino acids. From germline, CDR1 is SGHVS and CDR2 FNYEAQ. In DNA form, the CDR3 reads TGTGCCAGCAGCTTAGACAGGGAGGATGGCTACACCTTC. Its translation: CASSLDREDGYTF. The full variable domain, with the rest looked up from reference TRBV7-6 and TRBJ1-2, is GAGVSQSPRYKVTKRGQDVALRCDPISGHVSLYWYRQALGQGPEFLTYFNYEAQQDKSGLPNDRFSAERPEGSISTLTIQRTEQRDSAMYRCASSLDREDGYTFGSGTRLTVV.

This clonotype has more than one count but fewer than ten. The chain links TRBV6-5 to TRBJ2-1; the D gene could be TRBD1 or TRBD2 (5 bases each). The CDR3 sequence is 16 residues long. CDR1 is MNHEY and CDR2 is SVGAGI in the germline V gene. With 0 bases removed from V and 6 bases from J, the gap between germline ends came to 15 bases. The CDR3 spells CASSYSEQAGGNEQFF. For the CDR3, the DNA is TGTGCCAGCAGTTACTCGGAACAGGCTGGGGGCAATGAGCAGTTCTTC.

This clonotype was detected only a few times. The chain couples TRBV5-1 to TRBJ2-2; 7 bases line up with TRBD1. V lost 4 bases to trimming and J lost 3 bases; unmatched junction nucleotides: 6. Looked up from germline, CDR1 is SGHRS and CDR2 is YFSETQ. This CDR3 is built from 15 residues. The CDR3 DNA sequence: TGCGCCAGCAGCGCCGACAGGGCGGACACCGGGGAGCTGTTTTTT. Protein product: CASSADRADTGELFF.

The rearrangement uses TRBV20-1 and TRBJ2-6; D possibly corresponds to TRBD2 (5 bases). This CDR3 spans 16 amino acids. The germline V gene encodes CDR1 DFQATT and CDR2 SNEGSKA (reference sequence). Trimming stripped 6 bases from V and 0 bases from J, with 15 bases between. The DNA for the CDR3 is TGCAGTGCCGATGTTGGCGGGTTCTCTGGGGCCAACGTCCTGACTTTC. Residues: CSADVGGFSGANVLTF.

The chain combines TRBV7-6 with TRBJ2-3, with 11 bases that match TRBD2. The length of the CDR3 is 17 residues. V dropped 1 base and J dropped 3; count of bases not matched to a gene: 6. Germline-derived CDR1 and CDR2 are SGHVS and FNYEAQ. The DNA of the CDR3 is TGTGCCAGCAGCTTAGACCGGACTAGCGGGCGTACAGATACGCAGTATTTT. Encoded protein: CASSLDRTSGRTDTQYF.

In its sample, this clonotype was seen a few times. V is TRBV20-1 and J is TRBJ1-6, with D maybe TRBD1 (6 bases). The CDR3 covers 14 residues. Germline V gene sequence: CDR1 DFQATT, CDR2 SNEGSKA (reference sequence). Trimming took off 1 base at V and 7 bases at J, with 11 bases between the two ends. Here the CDR3 DNA reads TGCAGTGCTAGAGCAGGGGCCCGGAATTCACCCCTCCACTTT. Its translation: CSARAGARNSPLHF.

This clonotype was detected only a few times. The gene calls are TRBV7-2 and TRBJ1-3; D uncertain. The CDR3 length is 15 residues. Germline V CDR1 and CDR2: SGHTA, FQGNSA. The V end was cut by 5 bases, the J end by 8 bases, with 19 bases between. This CDR3 reads CASSLRLSQRDTIYF. The DNA of the CDR3 is TGTGCCAGCAGCCTCAGGCTCTCCCAGCGGGACACCATATATTTT.

The chain carries TRBV9 and TRBJ1-6; 7 bases line up with TRBD1. CDR1 is SGDLS and CDR2 is YYNGEE in the germline V gene. There are 17 residues in the CDR3. Germline trimming cut 7 bases from V and 6 bases from J; bases unmatched to any gene: 16. The CDR3 protein is CASSEGEGAAINSPLHF. DNA of the CDR3: TGTGCCAGCTCGGAAGGGGAGGGGGCCGCTATTAATTCACCCCTCCACTTT.

The sample holds a few counts of this clonotype. CDR3 DNA sequence: TGTGCCAGCAGTTACACCGGGGACACTGAAGCTTTCTTT. It codes for CASSYTGDTEAFF. The V call is TRBV6-5, the J call TRBJ1-1; no clear D gene. CDR1 and CDR2 (germline): MNHEY, SVGAGI. V was cut by 2 bases and J by 3 bases, with 7 bases left in between. This CDR3 has 13 amino acids.

This clonotype was found a few times. V is TRBV20-1 and J is TRBJ1-2; TRBD1 might be the D (5 bases). V gave up 1 base and J gave up 8 bases, with 17 bases separating them. Germline CDR1 DFQATT, CDR2 SNEGSKA (reference sequence). The CDR3 sequence is 14 residues long. The CDR3 DNA reads TGCAGTGCTAGAGTGGCCAGGGCGTGGGGCGGCTACACCTTC. It encodes CSARVARAWGGYTF.

There are a few counts of this clonotype. The rearrangement links TRBV5-1 to TRBJ1-2; TRBD1 matches 7 bases. V shed 2 bases, J shed 3 bases, and the junction held 10 bases outside the gene matches. The CDR3 contains 16 residues. Germline V gives CDR1 SGHRS, CDR2 YFSETQ. DNA of the CDR3: TGCGCCAGCAGCTTTACCAGGGGGAGTTTGGACTATGGCTACACCTTC. Its translation: CASSFTRGSLDYGYTF.

The sample holds a few counts of this clonotype. The chain uses TRBV5-1 and TRBJ2-3, with 8 positions matching TRBD2. Trimming removed 4 bases from V and 2 bases from J; junction bases left unmatched: 12. Germline CDR1 reads SGHRS; CDR2 reads YFSETQ. This CDR3 contains 17 residues. CDR3 DNA sequence: TGCGCCAGCAGCCTTTCCCCACTAGCGGTGACCACAGATACGCAGTATTTT. Amino acid sequence: CASSLSPLAVTTDTQYF. Complete variable domain (other parts from reference TRBV5-1 and TRBJ2-3): KAGVTQTPRYLIKTRGQQVTLSCSPISGHRSVSWYQQTPGQGLQFLFEYFSETQRNKGNFPGRFSGRQFSNSRSEMNVSTLELGDSALYLCASSLSPLAVTTDTQYFGPGTRLTVL.